Presented here are 18 T cell receptor beta chains from one specimen sequenced in a study of T cells in Graves' hyperthyroidism and ophthalmopathy. RNA transcripts were the template for amplifying TCR beta CDR3 regions. Primed by the HTBI set, a first-round RT-PCR was run on the TCR CDR3. A single record per CDR3 protein comes from TCRdb applying MiXCR to the multiplex PCR reads. Among around 690,000 distinct CDR3 sequences listed, roughly 17% were seen once. Sequenced material: blood. The receptors here all came from a man in his fifties or sixties with Graves' hyperthyroidism.

This clonotype was detected a few times. As DNA, the CDR3 is TGCGCCAGCAGCCCCGGGACAGGGGGCGTAAGTGAAAAACTGTTTTTT. It codes for CASSPGTGGVSEKLFF. This chain uses TRBV5-1 with TRBJ1-4, with 12 positions matching TRBD1. Germline lookup yields CDR1 SGHRS and CDR2 YFSETQ. The CDR3 is made up of 16 amino acids. The ends lost 4 bases at V and 7 bases at J; junction bases unmatched: 8.

This clonotype came up once. The chain links TRBV7-9 to TRBJ1-6; unclear D gene. The CDR3 has 14 amino acids. Germline-derived CDR1 and CDR2 are SEHNR and FQNEAQ (reference sequence). V was trimmed by 3 bases and J by 8 bases, leaving 11 bases between them. The CDR3 reads CASSLRTSYSPLHF. In DNA, the CDR3 is TGTGCCAGCAGCTTGAGGACTTCGTATTCACCCCTCCACTTT.

This clonotype was seen repeatedly, ten times or more. The rearrangement links TRBV7-3 to TRBJ2-7, with 8 bases lining up with TRBD2. This CDR3 is 15 amino acids long. Per germline, CDR1 SGHTA and CDR2 FQGTGA. Losses at the gene ends were 5 bases for V and 2 bases for J; bases not matched to a gene: 8. The CDR3 DNA follows: TGTGCCAGCAGCCCACGGGGGGGGAGAACCTACGAGCAGTACTTC. This encodes CASSPRGGRTYEQYF. The whole variable domain, filled in from reference TRBV7-3 and TRBJ2-7, reads GAGVSQTPSNKVTEKGKYVELRCDPISGHTALYWYRQSLGQGPEFLIYFQGTGAADDSGLPNDRFFAVRPEGSVSTLKIQRTERGDSAVYLCASSPRGGRTYEQYFGPGTRLTVT.

This clonotype showed up many times. The chain recombines TRBV6-1 with TRBJ1-3; 8 bases fit TRBD1. With 6 bases clipped from V and 8 bases from J, the junction kept 6 bases outside the gene matches. The germline V gene has CDR1 MNHNS and CDR2 SASEGT. The CDR3 consists of 13 residues. CDR3 residues: CASRDRAGYTIYF. The CDR3 bases are TGTGCCAGCAGGGACAGGGCCGGATACACCATATATTTT.

This clonotype was detected many times. This chain connects TRBV11-2 to TRBJ1-1; 8 bases agree with TRBD1. Germline CDR1 and CDR2: SGHAT and FQNNGV. The CDR3 spans 16 residues. With V trimmed by 2 bases and J by 0 bases, 5 bases remained unmatched. CDR3 region: CASSLRGQDLNTEAFF. As DNA, the CDR3 is TGTGCCAGCAGCTTAAGGGGACAGGATCTGAACACTGAAGCTTTCTTT.

The rearrangement joins TRBV2 to TRBJ2-2, with a weak D call TRBD2 (6 bases). The V end lost 3 bases, the J end lost 3 bases, and 11 bases lay between the germline ends. Germline CDR1 is SNHLY and CDR2 is FYNNEI. The CDR3 loop spans 15 amino acids. The CDR3 coding sequence is TGTGCCAGCAGTGATTTATGGGGGGACACCGGGGAGCTGTTTTTT. Amino acid sequence: CASSDLWGDTGELFF.

This clonotype showed up many times. The rearrangement links TRBV28 to TRBJ1-3; 7 bases are a match to TRBD1. The V segment lost 4 bases and the J segment 0 bases; nucleotides outside the gene matches: 6. This CDR3 has 16 amino acids. The germline gives CDR1 MDHEN, CDR2 SYDVKM. The DNA for the CDR3 is TGTGCCAGCAGTTCCCAGGGGGACACCTCTGGAAACACCATATATTTT. It specifies CASSSQGDTSGNTIYF.

Many counts were recorded for this clonotype. This chain joins TRBV5-1 and TRBJ2-2; D is undetermined. The V gene lost 0 bases and the J gene lost 0 bases, with 3 bases spanning the gap. Germline CDR1 reads SGHRS; CDR2 reads YFSETQ. The CDR3 covers 14 residues. CDR3 coding DNA: TGCGCCAGCAGCTTGGATTCGAACACCGGGGAGCTGTTTTTT. This sequence encodes CASSLDSNTGELFF.

The rearrangement joins TRBV10-3 to TRBJ2-1; D not resolved. V was shortened by 4 bases and J by 6 bases, with 16 bases between the two germline ends. The CDR3 is made up of 15 amino acids. Germline V gives CDR1 ENHRY, CDR2 SYGVKD. CDR3 residues: CAISASFQRSNEQFF. The DNA of the CDR3 is TGTGCCATCAGTGCCTCCTTCCAACGGAGCAATGAGCAGTTCTTC.

This clonotype was recorded many times. The V gene is TRBV25-1, the J gene TRBJ1-1, with TRBD1 matching over 7 bases. J gave up 0 bases and V 7 bases, and 5 bases lay outside the gene matches. Germline V lookup: CDR1 MGHDK, CDR2 SYGVNS. CDR3 length equals 14 residues. As DNA, the CDR3 is TGTGCCAGCAAAGACAGGGCGCTGAACACTGAAGCTTTCTTT. This codes for CASKDRALNTEAFF.

This clonotype was seen more than once but under ten times. The genes are TRBV6-2 or TRBV6-3 and TRBJ1-2, with D hard to call. Germline V gives CDR1 MNHEY, CDR2 SVGEGT. CDR3 size: 13 residues. V gave up 7 bases and J gave up 7 bases, with 16 bases separating them. This CDR3 reads CASNQAGFIGYTF. CDR3 bases: TGTGCCAGCAACCAAGCGGGGTTTATTGGCTACACCTTC.

This clonotype appeared many times. V usage is TRBV28 and J usage is TRBJ2-7, with 8 bases matching TRBD1. The CDR3 runs to 16 residues. Germline V gives CDR1 MDHEN, CDR2 SYDVKM. The junction had 16 bases not matched to a gene; V was cut back by 6 bases and J by 6 bases. CDR3 sequence reads: CASSLTATGQVGEQYF. Written as DNA, the CDR3 is TGTGCCAGCAGCTTGACTGCGACGGGACAGGTGGGCGAGCAGTACTTC.

This clonotype appeared once. The chain uses TRBV2 and TRBJ1-4; 8 bases align to TRBD1. Germline V CDR1 and CDR2: SNHLY, FYNNEI. Trimming took 6 bases from V and 5 from J; bases not matched to a gene: 8. The CDR3 extends over 15 amino acids. This CDR3 is CASRYQGAVNEKLFF. The CDR3 DNA sequence: TGTGCCAGCAGATACCAGGGGGCGGTAAATGAAAAACTGTTTTTT. Full variable domain (missing parts from reference TRBV2 and TRBJ1-4): EPEVTQTPSHQVTQMGQEVILRCVPISNHLYFYWYRQILGQKVEFLVSFYNNEISEKSEIFDDQFSVERPDGSNFTLKIRSTKLEDSAMYFCASRYQGAVNEKLFFGSGTQLSVL.

The V and J genes are TRBV10-3 and TRBJ1-6, with D unresolved. Trimming removed 0 bases at V and 5 bases at J, with 14 bases between. CDR1 and CDR2 (germline): ENHRY, SYGVKD. The CDR3 has 17 amino acids. The CDR3 DNA reads as TGTGCCATCAGTGAGTCGATTGGCGGAGCTAATAATTCACCCCTCCACTTT. The encoded protein is CAISESIGGANNSPLHF.

In its sample, this clonotype was seen many times. This chain joins TRBV6-1 and TRBJ1-3; D is possibly TRBD1 (5 bases). V lost 2 bases and J lost 4, with 9 bases in between. CDR3 length: 14 residues. Germline V gene data show CDR1 as MNHNS and CDR2 as SASEGT. The CDR3 region has the DNA TGTGCCAGCAGTGAACGGGACTCCGGAAACACCATATATTTT. This encodes CASSERDSGNTIYF.

The chain is built from TRBV18 and TRBJ2-1; weak D call: TRBD2 (6 bases). The germline V gene has CDR1 KGHSH and CDR2 LQKENI. The length of the CDR3 is 16 residues. V was cut by 3 bases and J by 2 bases, with 14 bases left in between. CDR3 residues: CASSPAGSVAYNEQFF. CDR3 nucleotides: TGTGCCAGCTCACCGGCGGGGTCAGTTGCCTACAATGAGCAGTTCTTC.

This clonotype was seen many times. This sequence joins TRBV7-9 and TRBJ1-6; D not certain. The germline V gene has CDR1 SEHNR and CDR2 FQNEAQ (reference sequence). The CDR3 length is 14 residues. Deletions cut 4 bases from V and 9 bases from J, with 13 bases between. For the CDR3, the DNA is TGTGCCAGCAGCTCCTTTACCCCAAGTTCACCCCTCCACTTT. Translation gives CASSSFTPSSPLHF.

This clonotype was observed a few times. J is TRBJ1-2 and V is TRBV12-3 or TRBV12-4; D is unresolved. V was trimmed by 4 bases and J by 0 bases, leaving 12 bases between them. The CDR3 spans 15 residues. The CDR3: CASSSMARTNYGYTF. The CDR3 nucleotides are TGTGCCAGCAGTTCGATGGCCCGAACTAACTATGGCTACACCTTC.